The 5 T cell receptor beta chains reported below all come from one sample, sequenced in a study of blood T cell repertoires in COVID-19. The method was immunoSEQ multiplex PCR; TCRdb's version includes in-frame clones alone and lacks a portion of them. The data show approximately 260,000 clones, around 83% seen once. Sequenced input: peripheral blood. These receptors originate from a man between 18 and 29 years old with active or convalescent COVID-19.

Remarks on this clone: The sample contains more than one DNA sequence encoding this CDR3. J is TRBJ2-7 and V is TRBV28; maybe TRBD2 (6 bases). This CDR3 contains 14 residues. Germline V gene sequence: CDR1 MDHEN, CDR2 SYDVKM. Trimming pared 6 bases from V and 2 bases from J, leaving 14 bases between. CDR3 nucleotide sequence: TGTGCCAGCAGCCCCCCCGGGGGAGCCTACGAGCAGTACTTC. Protein product: CASSPPGGAYEQYF.

V gene TRBV4-1 combines with J gene TRBJ2-7; 10 positions match TRBD1. Germline V gene lookup returns CDR1 MGHRA and CDR2 YSYEKL. Germline trimming cut 6 bases from V and 1 base from J; bases unmatched to any gene: 3. The CDR3 has 14 amino acids. The CDR3 region is CASRRDRGSYEQYF. The CDR3 nucleotides are TGCGCCAGCAGGCGGGACAGGGGTTCCTACGAGCAGTACTTC.

The chain carries TRBV5-1 and TRBJ2-7; 12 nucleotides align to TRBD1. The germline CDR1 and CDR2 sequences are SGHRS and YFSETQ. V lost 4 bases, J lost 9 bases, and 8 bases stayed unmatched. The CDR3 totals 14 residues. As DNA, the CDR3 is TGCGCCAGCAGCAAGGGGACAGGGGGCCTGGGGCAGTACTTC. Translated, it gives CASSKGTGGLGQYF.

The chain combines TRBV14 with TRBJ2-2; D ambiguous. Per germline, CDR1 SGHDN and CDR2 FVKESK. The CDR3 totals 14 residues. V gave up 6 bases and J gave up 0 bases, with 8 bases separating them. The CDR3 protein is CASSEIPNTGELFF. The CDR3 bases are TGTGCCAGCAGTGAGATCCCGAACACCGGGGAGCTGTTTTTT. The full variable domain, in which reference TRBV14 and TRBJ2-2 provide the parts outside the CDR3, is EAGVTQFPSHSVIEKGQTVTLRCDPISGHDNLYWYRRVMGKEIKFLLHFVKESKQDESGMPNNRFLAERTGGTYSTLKVQPAELEDSGVYFCASSEIPNTGELFFGEGSRLTVL.

The chain employs TRBV2 and TRBJ1-4; 8 nucleotides agree with TRBD1. The CDR3 length is 13 residues. Germline V gives CDR1 SNHLY, CDR2 FYNNEI. V shed 7 bases, J shed 8 bases, and the junction held 6 bases outside the gene matches. CDR3 sequence: CASNGQGQEKLFF. CDR3 sequence (DNA): TGTGCCAGCAATGGACAGGGTCAGGAAAAACTGTTTTTT.